The entry below gives a single T cell receptor beta chain sequence along with its context. The antigen remains unidentified. These data are taken from a study of CD8 T cells in ankylosing spondylitis. Overall study findings and caveats: Ankylosing spondylitis blood appeared to be characterized by a TCR beta motif of several highly homologous variants. Disease-linked clones reportedly showed significant enrichment in matched ankylosing spondylitis synovial fluid.

Germline assignment: CDR1 SGHDT and CDR2 YYEEEE. With 4 bases removed from V and 8 bases from J, the gap between germline ends came to 7 bases. This CDR3 comprises 11 residues. Using quantitative 5'-RACE with molecular barcodes, the authors made TCR beta libraries. Each CDR3 protein is one row after TCRdb ran MiXCR on the 5' RACE reads. The sample lists 700,000 or so distinct CDR3 sequences; roughly 20% were seen once. The rearrangement uses TRBV5-6 and TRBJ2-1; D is ambiguous. This receptor was obtained from a male donor with ankylosing spondylitis. Sequenced sample: blood, either unsorted or a sorted T cell fraction (not recorded which). The CDR3 protein is CASSQFYEQFF. The CDR3 nucleotides are TGTGCCAGCAGCCAGTTTTATGAGCAGTTCTTC.